This T cell receptor (beta chain) was documented in a study of graft-versus-host responses after intestinal transplantation. Study results and limitations: Early after transplant, HvG clones declined as circulating GvH clones peaked.

The ends were cut back, 6 bases at V and 0 bases at J, with 15 bases in the middle. The CDR3 has 16 residues. CDR1 and CDR2 from the germline V gene are WNHNN and SYGVQD (reference sequence). Measured with immunoSEQ multiplex PCR; TCRdb has only the in-frame clones, and not every one. The sample records approximately 11,000 clones, 90% to 95% being singletons. With regard to this clone: Its antigen is unknown.

Time point given: postoperative day 105 after intestinal transplantation (dayNNNN = postoperative day). The clonotype originates from a human patient who received an intestinal transplant, so some T cells may come from the graft donor. Specimen: PBMCs, collected 105 days after intestinal transplantation. V and J are TRBV10-1 and TRBJ2-1, with D maybe TRBD2 (6 bases). In nucleotides, the CDR3 is TGCGCCAGCAGCCCAGGTTTCGGGAGCTCCTACAATGAGCAGTTCTTC. It specifies CASSPGFGSSYNEQFF.